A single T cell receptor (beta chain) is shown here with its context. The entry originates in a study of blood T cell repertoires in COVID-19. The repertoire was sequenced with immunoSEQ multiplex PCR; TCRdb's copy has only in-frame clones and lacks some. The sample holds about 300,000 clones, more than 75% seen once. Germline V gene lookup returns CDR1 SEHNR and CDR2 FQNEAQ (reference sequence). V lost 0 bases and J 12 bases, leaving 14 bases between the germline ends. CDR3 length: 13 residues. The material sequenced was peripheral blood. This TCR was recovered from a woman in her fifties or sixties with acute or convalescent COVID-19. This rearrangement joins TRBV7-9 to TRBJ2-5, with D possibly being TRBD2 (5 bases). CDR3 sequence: CASSLATREHKYF. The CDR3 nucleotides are TGTGCCAGCAGCTTAGCGACCCGGGAACACAAGTACTTC.